This T cell receptor beta chain originates from a study of identical twins. TCRdb analysed the 5' RACE reads with MiXCR anew, one entry per CDR3 protein. Of over 200,000 distinct CDR3 sequences listed, approximately 5.9% are singletons. This CDR3 contains 13 residues. Germline V gene lookup returns CDR1 DFQATT and CDR2 SNEGSKA (reference sequence). Trimming cost V 4 bases and J 5 bases; bases outside gene matches: 6. A few counts support this clonotype. A further study also used this sample, focusing on T cells expressing NK-cell markers.

The sequencing sample was made of CD8+ T cells sorted from blood. The rearrangement uses TRBV20-1 and TRBJ2-5, with 8 bases lining up with TRBD2. This TCR was sampled from a woman aged 18-30 years in good health. CDR3 in amino acids: CSAKRELVETQYF. For the CDR3, the DNA is TGCAGTGCTAAGCGGGAGCTCGTTGAGACCCAGTACTTC.